A selection of T cell receptor beta chains follows, all from one sample in a study of cytomegalovirus exposure and HLA in healthy donors. TCRdb keeps only in-frame clones here, not all; method: immunoSEQ multiplex PCR. The sample holds under 200,000 clones, 77% seen once. Sequencing was carried out using PBMCs. All receptors come from a man in his fifties in good health and CMV-seropositive. Each CDR3 is given with its conserved first and last residue. D genes are given only for firm matches. Not every row has a clone size; where given, it reads once, few, many or a size class.

size	length	D	V	J	CDR3	DNA
once	16	.	TRBV11-2	TRBJ2-1	CASSLLMAGIYNEQFF	TGTGCCAGCAGCTTGTTAATGGCGGGGATCTACAATGAGCAGTTCTTC
.	12	.	TRBV5-4	TRBJ2-4	CASSLKGDIQYF	TGTGCCAGCAGCTTAAAGGGGGACATTCAGTACTTC
.	15	.	TRBV5-1	TRBJ1-1	CASSSLIQGGTEAFF	TGCGCCAGCAGTTCCCTCATCCAGGGCGGCACTGAAGCTTTCTTT
.	18	TRBD2	TRBV5-8	TRBJ2-7	CASSHGLAGGLPSYEQYF	TGTGCCAGCAGTCACGGACTAGCGGGGGGGTTACCCTCCTACGAGCAGTACTTC
.	15	TRBD2	TRBV19	TRBJ2-7	CASSTLAGGAYEQYF	TGTGCCAGTAGTACCCTAGCGGGGGGAGCCTACGAGCAGTACTTC
.	14	TRBD1	TRBV7-9	TRBJ2-7	CASSTGQGAYEQYF	TGTGCCAGCAGCACCGGACAGGGGGCCTACGAGCAGTACTTC
once	17	.	TRBV4-1	TRBJ1-1	CASSQEWVGHIFQEAFF	TGCGCCAGCAGCCAAGAATGGGTGGGACACATCTTCCAAGAAGCTTTCTTT
.	15	TRBD1	TRBV5-1	TRBJ2-7	CASSLSGQGRYEQYF	TGCGCCAGCAGCTTATCAGGACAGGGACGTTACGAGCAGTACTTC
.	12	.	TRBV6-1	TRBJ2-7	CASSERGYEQYF	TGTGCCAGCAGTGAACGGGGATACGAGCAGTACTTC
.	18	.	TRBV10-1	TRBJ1-1	CASSESRQTRVRDTEAFF	TGCGCCAGCAGTGAGTCTAGACAGACCCGGGTACGGGACACTGAAGCTTTCTTT
few	16	TRBD2	TRBV7-9	TRBJ2-3	CASSLRTSGGADTQYF	TGTGCCAGCAGCTTGCGGACTAGCGGGGGGGCAGATACGCAGTATTTT
.	12	.	TRBV6-1	TRBJ1-6	CASSYDNSPLHF	TGTGCCAGCAGTTATGATAATTCACCCCTCCACTTT
once	15	TRBD2	TRBV29-1	TRBJ2-3	CSVGLAGGITDTQYF	TGCAGCGTTGGACTAGCGGGGGGCATCACAGATACGCAGTATTTT